A selection of T cell receptor beta chains follows, all from one sample in a study of monozygotic twins with inflammatory bowel disease. TCRdb reprocessed the 5' RACE reads; each CDR3 protein has one entry and no DNA is given. The sample has over 120,000 distinct CDR3 sequences; the top ten hold 1% to 1.5%. The sample was blood. The receptor source for this set is a human donor with ulcerative colitis or Crohn's disease, or a healthy co-twin of an affected twin (not recorded which). Both conserved end residues are part of each CDR3.

len,j_gene,v_gene,CDR3aa
14,TRBJ2-1,TRBV27,CASSFGTHYNEQFF
13,TRBJ1-5,TRBV4-2,CSSSQTGGQPQHF
16,TRBJ1-2,TRBV5-1,CASSSSVTGGAYGYTF
13,TRBJ1-1,TRBV18,CASSPGLGTEAFF
15,TRBJ2-1,TRBV5-5,CASSPPTGTSGEQFF
16,TRBJ1-1,TRBV28,CASSLEWRRGNTEAFF
14,TRBJ1-1,TRBV27,CASSPGAANTEAFF
19,TRBJ2-1,TRBV20-1,CSARAPPYRGLAPYNEQFF
13,TRBJ2-2,TRBV29-1,CSVETGGVGELFF
16,TRBJ2-1,TRBV4-1,CASSQVGTELYNEQFF